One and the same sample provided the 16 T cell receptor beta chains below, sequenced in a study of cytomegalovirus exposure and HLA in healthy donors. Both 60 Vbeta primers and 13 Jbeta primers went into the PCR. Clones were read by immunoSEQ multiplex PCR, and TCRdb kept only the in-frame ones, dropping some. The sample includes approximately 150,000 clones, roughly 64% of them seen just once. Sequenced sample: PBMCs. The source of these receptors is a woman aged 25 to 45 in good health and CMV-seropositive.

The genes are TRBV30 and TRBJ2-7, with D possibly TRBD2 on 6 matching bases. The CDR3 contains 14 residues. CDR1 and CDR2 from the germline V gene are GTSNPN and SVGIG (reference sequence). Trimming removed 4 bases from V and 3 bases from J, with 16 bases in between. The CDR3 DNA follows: TGTGCCTGGACGAGCGGGCGGAGAGTCTACGAGCAGTACTTC. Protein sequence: CAWTSGRRVYEQYF.

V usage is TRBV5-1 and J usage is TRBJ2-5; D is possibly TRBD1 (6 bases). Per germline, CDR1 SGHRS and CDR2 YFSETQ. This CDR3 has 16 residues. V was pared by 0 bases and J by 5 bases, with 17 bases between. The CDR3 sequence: CASSLADARGGETQYF. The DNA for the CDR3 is TGCGCCAGCAGCTTGGCGGATGCCAGGGGCGGTGAGACCCAGTACTTC.

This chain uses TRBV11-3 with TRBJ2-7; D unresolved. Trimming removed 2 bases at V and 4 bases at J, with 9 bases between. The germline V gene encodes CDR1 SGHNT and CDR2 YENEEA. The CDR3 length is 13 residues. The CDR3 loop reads CASSLYSGYEQYF. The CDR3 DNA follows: TGTGCCAGCAGCTTATATTCGGGTTACGAGCAGTACTTC.

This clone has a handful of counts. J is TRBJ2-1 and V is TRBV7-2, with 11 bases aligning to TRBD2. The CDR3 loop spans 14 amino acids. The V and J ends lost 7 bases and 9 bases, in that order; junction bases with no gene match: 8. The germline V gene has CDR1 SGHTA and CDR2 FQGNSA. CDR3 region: CASNLSGGAGEQFF. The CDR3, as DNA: TGTGCCAGCAACCTTAGCGGGGGGGCCGGTGAGCAGTTCTTC.

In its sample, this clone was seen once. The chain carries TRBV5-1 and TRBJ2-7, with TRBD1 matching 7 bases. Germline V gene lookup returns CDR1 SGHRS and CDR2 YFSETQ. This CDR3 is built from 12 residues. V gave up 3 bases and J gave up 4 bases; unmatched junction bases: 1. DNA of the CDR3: TGCGCCAGCAGCTCGGGACAGTACGAGCAGTACTTC. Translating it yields CASSSGQYEQYF.

CDR3 sequence (DNA): TGTGCCAGCAGCCGGCGGACAGGGATATACCAAGAGACCCAGTACTTC. Protein sequence: CASSRRTGIYQETQYF. The chain carries TRBV14 and TRBJ2-5; TRBD1 matches at 8 bases. Germline trimming cut 4 bases from V and 0 bases from J; bases unmatched to any gene: 7. The CDR3 is 16 residues long. Per germline, CDR1 SGHDN and CDR2 FVKESK.

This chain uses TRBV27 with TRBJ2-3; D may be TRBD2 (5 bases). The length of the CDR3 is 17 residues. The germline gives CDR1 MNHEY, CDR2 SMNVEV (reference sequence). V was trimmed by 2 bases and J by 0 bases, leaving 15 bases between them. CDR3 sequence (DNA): TGTGCCAGCAGTTTAAAAGGTCGAGCGGAAAGCACAGATACGCAGTATTTT. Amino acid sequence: CASSLKGRAESTDTQYF.

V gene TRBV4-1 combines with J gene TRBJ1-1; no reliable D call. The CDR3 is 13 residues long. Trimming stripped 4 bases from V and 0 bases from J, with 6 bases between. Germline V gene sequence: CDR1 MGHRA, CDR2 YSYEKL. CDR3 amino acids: CASSLRMNTEAFF. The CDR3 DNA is TGCGCCAGCAGCCTTAGAATGAACACTGAAGCTTTCTTT.

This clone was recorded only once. CDR3 DNA sequence: TGTGCCAGCAGGACAACAGGGGGACCACATGGCTACACCTTC. As protein: CASRTTGGPHGYTF. This chain links TRBV28 with TRBJ1-2, with TRBD1 matching over 8 bases. The CDR3 is 14 amino acids. The germline CDR1 and CDR2 sequences are MDHEN and SYDVKM. Trimming removed 6 bases from V and 6 bases from J; junction bases left unmatched: 9.

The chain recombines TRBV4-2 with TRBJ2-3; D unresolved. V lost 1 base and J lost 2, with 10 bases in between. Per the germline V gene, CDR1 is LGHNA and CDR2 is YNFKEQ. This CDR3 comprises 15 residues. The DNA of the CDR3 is TGTGCCAGCAGCCAAGTTTCTGGGCACACAGATACGCAGTATTTT. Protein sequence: CASSQVSGHTDTQYF.

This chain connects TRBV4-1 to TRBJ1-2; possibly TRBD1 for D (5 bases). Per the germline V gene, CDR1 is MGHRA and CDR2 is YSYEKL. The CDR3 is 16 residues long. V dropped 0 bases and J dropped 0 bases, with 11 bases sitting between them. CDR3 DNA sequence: TGCGCCAGCAGCCAAGATTCCCAGGGATCTAACTATGGCTACACCTTC. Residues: CASSQDSQGSNYGYTF.

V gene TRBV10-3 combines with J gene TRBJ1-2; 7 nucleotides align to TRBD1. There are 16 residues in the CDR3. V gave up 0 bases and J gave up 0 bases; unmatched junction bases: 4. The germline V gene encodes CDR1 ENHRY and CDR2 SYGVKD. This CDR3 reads CAISESGTVSNYGYTF. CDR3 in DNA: TGTGCCATCAGTGAGTCCGGGACAGTCTCTAACTATGGCTACACCTTC.

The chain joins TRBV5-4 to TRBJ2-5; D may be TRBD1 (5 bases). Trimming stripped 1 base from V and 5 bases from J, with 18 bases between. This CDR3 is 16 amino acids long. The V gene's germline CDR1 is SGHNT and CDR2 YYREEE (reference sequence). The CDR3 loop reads CASSLIQGRPWETQYF. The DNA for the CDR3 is TGTGCCAGCAGCTTGATCCAGGGCAGGCCTTGGGAGACCCAGTACTTC.

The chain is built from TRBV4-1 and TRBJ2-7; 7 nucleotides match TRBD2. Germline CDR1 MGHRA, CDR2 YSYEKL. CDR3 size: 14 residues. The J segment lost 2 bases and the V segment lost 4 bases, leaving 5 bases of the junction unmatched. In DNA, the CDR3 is TGCGCCAGCAGCCTTGGACTAGGTCCCTACGAGCAGTACTTC. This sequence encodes CASSLGLGPYEQYF.

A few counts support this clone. CDR3 sequence: CASRSPGTSGNEQFF. CDR3 nucleotides: TGTGCCAGCAGATCCCCGGGGACTAGTGGGAATGAGCAGTTCTTC. The rearrangement uses TRBV7-2 and TRBJ2-1, with 8 nucleotides matching TRBD2. There are 15 residues in the CDR3. V gave up 6 bases and J gave up 7 bases; unmatched junction bases: 11. CDR1 and CDR2 from the germline V gene are SGHTA and FQGNSA.

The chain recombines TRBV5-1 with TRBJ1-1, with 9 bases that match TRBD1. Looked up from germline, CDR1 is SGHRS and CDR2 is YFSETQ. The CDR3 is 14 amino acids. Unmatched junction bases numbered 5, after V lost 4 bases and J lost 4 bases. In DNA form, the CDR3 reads TGCGCCAGCAGCCTGACAGGGGGAAGCACTGAAGCTTTCTTT. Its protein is CASSLTGGSTEAFF.